This TCR beta chain was recorded in a study of blood T cell repertoires in COVID-19. Looking at the study overall: T cells, B-cell-depleted T cells, or PBMCs supplied cDNA or gDNA.

Clones were read by immunoSEQ multiplex PCR, and TCRdb kept only the in-frame ones, dropping some. The data contain some 150,000 clones, around 84% of them singletons. Per germline, CDR1 SGHAT and CDR2 FQNNGV. This CDR3 comprises 14 residues. With 5 bases removed from V and 8 bases from J, the gap between germline ends came to 18 bases. This chain uses TRBV11-2 with TRBJ1-2; TRBD1 is a possible D gene (5 bases). The receptor was derived from a human donor with acute or convalescent COVID-19. The donor label of this sample is uncertain. The sequencing input was peripheral blood. CDR3 DNA sequence: TGTGCCAGCAGCACCTCGGGGGAATATAGAGGCTACACCTTC. Its translation is CASSTSGEYRGYTF.